The 22 T cell receptor beta chains below come from one sample, sequenced in a study of T cells after yellow fever vaccination (dated by TCRdb to between 2018 and 2021). The treatment or condition label for this specimen denotes: live attenuated yellow fever vaccine strain. Library creation used 5' RACE. For sequencing, an Illumina NovaSeq 6000 was employed. TCRdb handled the public reads itself, with Q25 trimming in fastp and clone calling in MiXCR, and kept productive beta chains. A single entry per CDR3 protein holds the most common genes and DNA from its merged rows. This sample gives 310,000 or so distinct CDR3 sequences in total; 3.6% of them show up just once. The ten largest clones represent 23% of the sample. The source material was PBMCs, sampled on the day of the yellow fever booster vaccination. The source is a young man who received the YFV17D yellow fever vaccine.

This clonotype was seen many times. The chain recombines TRBV10-1 with TRBJ2-3; the D gene is possibly TRBD2 (6 bases). This CDR3 has 15 amino acids. Germline CDR1 is WNHNN and CDR2 is SYGVQD (reference sequence). Between the trimmed V and J ends, which lost 3 bases and 3 bases, there was a span of 13 bases. CDR3 amino acids: CASSDRGTYTDTQYF. CDR3 DNA: TGCGCCAGCAGTGACCGGGGGACCTATACAGATACGCAGTATTTT.

The chain couples TRBV20-1 to TRBJ2-1; tentative D call: TRBD2 (5 bases). This CDR3 spans 14 amino acids. The V end lost 7 bases, the J end lost 5 bases, and 18 bases lay between the germline ends. Germline CDR1 DFQATT, CDR2 SNEGSKA (reference sequence). CDR3 nucleotide sequence: TGCAGTGTCAAATCCGTACCCGGGGACAATGAGCAGTTCTTC. Translating it yields CSVKSVPGDNEQFF.

This clonotype was seen only a few times. The chain recombines TRBV2 with TRBJ2-7; 7 nucleotides line up with TRBD1. The CDR3 extends over 16 amino acids. Trimming at V came to 0 bases and at J to 6 bases, leaving 11 bases not matched to a gene. Germline V gives CDR1 SNHLY, CDR2 FYNNEI. The CDR3 DNA sequence: TGTGCCAGCAGTGAAGCCTTCCCGGGACAGCTCTCCGAGCAGTACGTC. The encoded protein is CASSEAFPGQLSEQYV.

This clonotype has ten or more counts. This chain connects TRBV5-5 to TRBJ2-1; D is possibly TRBD1 (6 bases). V was shortened by 4 bases and J by 4 bases, with 9 bases between the two germline ends. The germline CDR1 and CDR2 sequences are SGHKS and YYEKEE (reference sequence). This CDR3 spans 13 amino acids. The CDR3 spells CASSVTGYNEQFF. The CDR3, as DNA: TGTGCCAGCAGCGTAACAGGGTACAATGAGCAGTTCTTC.

This clonotype was seen at least ten times. CDR3 amino acids: CASTWSDKNIQYF. CDR3 in DNA: TGTGCCAGTACGTGGTCGGACAAAAACATTCAGTACTTC. The chain combines TRBV6-2 or TRBV6-3 with TRBJ2-4; D is unresolved. The CDR3 is 13 amino acids. The germline CDR1 and CDR2 sequences are MNHEY and SVGEGT. V lost 9 bases to trimming and J lost 3 bases, with 12 bases between them.

This clonotype was counted a few times. J is TRBJ2-4 and V is TRBV24-1; tentative D call: TRBD1 (6 bases). Germline V lookup: CDR1 KGHDR, CDR2 SFDVKD. The CDR3 length is 15 residues. V gave up 3 bases and J gave up 5 bases, with 13 bases separating them. This chain's CDR3 is CATSDPRDKQNIQYF. The CDR3 nucleotides read TGTGCCACCAGTGATCCCCGGGACAAGCAAAACATTCAGTACTTC.

This clonotype was counted many times. V usage is TRBV7-8 and J usage is TRBJ2-3; D unclear. CDR1 is SGHVS and CDR2 is FQNEAQ in the germline V gene. The germline V and J ends were trimmed by 5 bases and 6 bases, with 12 bases remaining between them. The length of the CDR3 is 13 residues. The CDR3 loop is CASSPEGRDTQYF. The CDR3 DNA sequence: TGTGCCAGCAGCCCAGAAGGTCGGGATACGCAGTATTTT.

This clonotype was seen ten or more times. This sequence joins TRBV5-1 and TRBJ2-1, with 8 bases fitting TRBD1. Germline CDR1 SGHRS, CDR2 YFSETQ. The CDR3 runs 14 residues. Losses at the gene ends were 0 bases for V and 11 bases for J; bases not matched to a gene: 7. CDR3 sequence: CASSLEATGEKQFF. CDR3 sequence (DNA): TGCGCCAGCAGCTTGGAGGCGACAGGGGAAAAGCAGTTCTTC.

The rearrangement uses TRBV2 and TRBJ2-5, with TRBD2 as a possible D gene (5 bases). CDR3 length: 14 amino acids. The V and J ends lost 7 bases and 2 bases respectively, with 14 bases between them. The germline V gene has CDR1 SNHLY and CDR2 FYNNEI. In DNA, the CDR3 is TGTGCCAGCAATCGCCGGGGTTCTCAAGAGACCCAGTACTTC. It translates to CASNRRGSQETQYF.

The sample holds many counts of this clonotype. The chain employs TRBV21-1 and TRBJ2-7. TRBV21-1 is reported as a pseudogene. The CDR3 spans 10 residues. CDR3 nucleotides: TGTGCCAGCAGTACCCAGTTCTCGTACTTC. Its protein is CASSTQFSYF.

This clonotype was counted a few times. The chain recombines TRBV15 with TRBJ2-5; weak D call: TRBD2 (5 bases). This CDR3 region has 17 residues. Deletions cut 5 bases from V and 5 bases from J, with 24 bases between. CDR1 LNHNV and CDR2 YYDKDF come from the germline V gene (reference sequence). The chain's CDR3 is CATSPGTSYPGGETQYF. The CDR3 DNA reads as TGTGCCACCAGCCCAGGAACTAGTTATCCGGGTGGGGAGACCCAGTACTTC.

This clonotype was seen repeatedly, ten times or more. J is TRBJ2-2 and V is TRBV4-3; D is possibly TRBD2 (6 bases). Germline CDR1 LGHNA, CDR2 YSLEER. There are 17 residues in the CDR3. The V and J ends lost 0 bases and 0 bases respectively, with 11 bases between them. CDR3 sequence reads: CASSQERWRANTGELFF. CDR3 DNA sequence: TGCGCCAGCAGCCAAGAGCGATGGAGGGCGAACACCGGGGAGCTGTTTTTT.

At least ten counts were recorded for this clonotype. The CDR3 DNA follows: TGCGCCAGCAGCCAGCAGGGGCTCTCTGGGGCCAACGTCCTGACTTTC. Translated, it gives CASSQQGLSGANVLTF. The J gene is TRBJ2-6, the V gene TRBV4-3; TRBD1 is a possible D gene (6 bases). The CDR3 consists of 16 residues. V shed 3 bases and J shed 0 bases, with 9 bases lying between them. Germline values: CDR1 LGHNA, CDR2 YSLEER.

The table lists this clonotype with many counts. The chain links TRBV9 to TRBJ2-2; the D is unclear. V was shortened by 2 bases and J by 7 bases, with 9 bases between the two germline ends. The CDR3 extends over 13 amino acids. Germline-derived CDR1 and CDR2 are SGDLS and YYNGEE. The CDR3 DNA reads TGTGCCAGCAGCGTCAGTTCTTTCGGGGAGCTGTTTTTT. Amino acids: CASSVSSFGELFF.

This clonotype was seen many times. The gene calls are TRBV15 and TRBJ2-2; D not certain. Between the trimmed V and J ends, which lost 6 bases and 6 bases, there was a span of 5 bases. From germline, CDR1 is LNHNV and CDR2 YYDKDF (reference sequence). This CDR3 is built from 11 residues. CDR3 sequence reads: CATRVAGELFF. In nucleotides, the CDR3 is TGTGCCACCAGAGTTGCCGGGGAGCTGTTTTTT.

Only a few counts were recorded for this clonotype. The rearrangement joins TRBV4-1 to TRBJ2-3; TRBD1 might be the D (6 bases). CDR3 length: 16 amino acids. CDR1 and CDR2 (germline): MGHRA, YSYEKL. Trimming took 1 base from V and 2 from J, leaving 13 bases between them. The CDR3 sequence: CASSQAHREITDTQYF. CDR3 nucleotides: TGCGCCAGCAGCCAAGCCCACAGGGAGATCACAGATACGCAGTATTTT.

This clonotype was seen many times. The rearrangement links TRBV4-3 to TRBJ2-1, with D maybe TRBD1 (6 bases). Germline values: CDR1 LGHNA, CDR2 YSLEER. V lost 0 bases, J lost 10 bases, and 13 bases lay in between. The CDR3 consists of 14 residues. DNA of the CDR3: TGCGCCAGCAGCCAAGATAGGGGGTCGGGGGAGCAGTTCTTC. This translates into CASSQDRGSGEQFF.

The table lists this clonotype with many counts. The V gene is TRBV5-1, the J gene TRBJ1-1; D is ambiguous. CDR3 size: 16 residues. V shed 4 bases and J shed 0 bases, with 16 bases lying between them. The V gene's germline CDR1 is SGHRS and CDR2 YFSETQ. CDR3 protein: CASSRVVGHMNTEAFF. CDR3 nucleotide sequence: TGCGCCAGCAGCCGGGTGGTAGGTCACATGAACACTGAAGCTTTCTTT. Full variable domain (missing parts from reference TRBV5-1 and TRBJ1-1): KAGVTQTPRYLIKTRGQQVTLSCSPISGHRSVSWYQQTPGQGLQFLFEYFSETQRNKGNFPGRFSGRQFSNSRSEMNVSTLELGDSALYLCASSRVVGHMNTEAFFGQGTRLTVV.

The chain joins TRBV4-2 to TRBJ1-6; no definite D call. The V gene's germline CDR1 is LGHNA and CDR2 YNFKEQ. The length of the CDR3 is 17 residues. V lost 1 base and J lost 0, with 10 bases in between. For the CDR3, the DNA is TGTGCCAGCAGCCAAGGTTCCGCGAGCTCCTATAATTCACCCCTCCACTTT. Protein sequence: CASSQGSASSYNSPLHF.

The V gene is TRBV18, the J gene TRBJ1-1; a possible D gene is TRBD1 (5 bases). Germline V gene sequence: CDR1 KGHSH, CDR2 LQKENI. This CDR3 region has 14 residues. V was pared by 6 bases and J by 3 bases, with 14 bases between. The DNA of the CDR3 is TGTGCCAGCTCCCCTGGGGCTTTCGACACTGAAGCTTTCTTT. This translates into CASSPGAFDTEAFF.

This clonotype was observed many times. In DNA form, the CDR3 reads TGTGCCAGCACACTCGACAGGGAAATTGGTGGCTACACCTTC. Residues: CASTLDREIGGYTF. The V call is TRBV7-9, the J call TRBJ1-2; 7 nucleotides align to TRBD1. Looked up from germline, CDR1 is SEHNR and CDR2 is FQNEAQ (reference sequence). The CDR3 contains 14 residues. J was trimmed by 7 bases and V by 7 bases; bases with no gene match: 12.

This clonotype was found many times. This chain connects TRBV20-1 to TRBJ1-4, with D possibly matching TRBD1 (5 bases). Germline V lookup: CDR1 DFQATT, CDR2 SNEGSKA (reference sequence). V was cut by 3 bases and J by 7 bases, with 12 bases left in between. The CDR3 extends over 13 amino acids. CDR3 coding DNA: TGCAGTGCTAGTGACGGGACGGCTGAAAAACTGTTTTTT. This sequence encodes CSASDGTAEKLFF.